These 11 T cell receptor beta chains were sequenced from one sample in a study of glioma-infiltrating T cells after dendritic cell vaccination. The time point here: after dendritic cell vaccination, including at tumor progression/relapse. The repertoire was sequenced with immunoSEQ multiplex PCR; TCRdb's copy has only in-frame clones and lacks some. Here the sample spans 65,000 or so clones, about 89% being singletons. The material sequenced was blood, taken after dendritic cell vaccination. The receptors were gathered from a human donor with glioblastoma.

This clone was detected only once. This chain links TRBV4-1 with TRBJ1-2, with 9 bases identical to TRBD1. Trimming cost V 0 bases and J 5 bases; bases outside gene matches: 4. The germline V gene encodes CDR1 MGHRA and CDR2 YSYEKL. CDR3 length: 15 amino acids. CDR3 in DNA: TGCGCCAGCAGCCAAGATAAGGGACAGGGATATGGCTACACCTTC. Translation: CASSQDKGQGYGYTF.

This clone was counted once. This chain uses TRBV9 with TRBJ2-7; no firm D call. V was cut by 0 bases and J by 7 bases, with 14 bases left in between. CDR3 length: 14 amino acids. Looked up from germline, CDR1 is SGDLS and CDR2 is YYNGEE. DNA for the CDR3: TGTGCCAGCAGCGTAGATTCCCTCACGCGGGAGCAGTACTTC. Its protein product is CASSVDSLTREQYF.

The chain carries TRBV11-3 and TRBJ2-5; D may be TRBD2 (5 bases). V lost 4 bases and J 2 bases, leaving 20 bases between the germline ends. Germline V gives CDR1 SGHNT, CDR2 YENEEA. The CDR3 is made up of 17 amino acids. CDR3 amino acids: CASSSLNRWELQETQYF. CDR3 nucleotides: TGTGCCAGCAGCTCCCTTAACCGGTGGGAGCTTCAAGAGACCCAGTACTTC.

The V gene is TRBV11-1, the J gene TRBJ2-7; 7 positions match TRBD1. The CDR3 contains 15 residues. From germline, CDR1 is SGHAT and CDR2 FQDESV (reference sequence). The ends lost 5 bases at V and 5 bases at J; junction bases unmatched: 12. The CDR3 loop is CASSRQWDSGDEQYF. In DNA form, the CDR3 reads TGTGCCAGCAGCCGCCAATGGGACAGCGGCGACGAGCAGTACTTC.

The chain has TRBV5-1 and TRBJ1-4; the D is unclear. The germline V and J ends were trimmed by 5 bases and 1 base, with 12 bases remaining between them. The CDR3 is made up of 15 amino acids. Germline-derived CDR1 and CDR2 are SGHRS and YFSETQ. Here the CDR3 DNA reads TGCGCCAGCAGTGGGAAGGGAGAAACTAATGAAAAACTGTTTTTT. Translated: CASSGKGETNEKLFF.

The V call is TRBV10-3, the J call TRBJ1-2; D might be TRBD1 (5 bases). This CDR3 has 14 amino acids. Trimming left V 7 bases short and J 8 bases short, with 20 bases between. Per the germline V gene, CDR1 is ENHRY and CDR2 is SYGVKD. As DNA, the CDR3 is TGTGCCATCAAAGATGATATGGGGCCGGTCGGCTACACCTTC. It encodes CAIKDDMGPVGYTF.

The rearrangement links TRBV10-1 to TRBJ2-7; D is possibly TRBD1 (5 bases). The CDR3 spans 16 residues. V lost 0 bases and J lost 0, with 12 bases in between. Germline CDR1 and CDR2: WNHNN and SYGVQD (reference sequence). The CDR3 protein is CASSESRGPSSYEQYF. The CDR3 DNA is TGCGCCAGCAGTGAGTCTAGGGGCCCGAGCTCCTACGAGCAGTACTTC.

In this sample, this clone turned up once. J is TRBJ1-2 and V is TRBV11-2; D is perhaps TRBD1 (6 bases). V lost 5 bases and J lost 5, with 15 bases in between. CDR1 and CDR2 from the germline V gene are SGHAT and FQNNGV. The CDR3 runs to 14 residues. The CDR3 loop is CASSRDGGWYGYTF. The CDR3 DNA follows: TGTGCCAGCAGCCGAGATGGGGGCTGGTATGGCTACACCTTC.

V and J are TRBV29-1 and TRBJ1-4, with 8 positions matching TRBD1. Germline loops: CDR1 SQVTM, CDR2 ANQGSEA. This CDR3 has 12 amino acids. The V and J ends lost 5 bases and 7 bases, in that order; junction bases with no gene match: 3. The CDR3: CSVPDRGEKLFF. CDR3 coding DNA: TGCAGCGTTCCCGACAGGGGTGAAAAACTGTTTTTT.

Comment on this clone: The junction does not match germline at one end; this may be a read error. CDR3 loop: CASSPPESSHEQYF. Written as DNA, the CDR3 is TGTGCCAGCAGCCCGCCCGAGAGCTCCCACGAGCAGTACTTC. The chain recombines TRBV5-6 with TRBJ2-7, with D uncertain. The CDR3 covers 14 residues. Germline V gene lookup returns CDR1 SGHDT and CDR2 YYEEEE.

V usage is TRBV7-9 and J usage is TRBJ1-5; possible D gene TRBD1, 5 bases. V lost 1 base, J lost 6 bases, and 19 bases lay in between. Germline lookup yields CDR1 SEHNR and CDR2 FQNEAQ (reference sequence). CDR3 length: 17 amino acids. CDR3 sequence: CASSLDLAREAGQPQHF. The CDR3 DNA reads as TGTGCCAGCAGCTTAGACCTGGCCAGGGAGGCTGGTCAGCCCCAGCATTTT.